This T cell receptor (beta chain) appears in the sequencing data of a study of T-cell reconstitution after alpha-beta-depleted transplantation in children. TCRbeta library preparation incorporated unique molecular identifiers. TCRdb used MiXCR to reprocess the PCR reads, holding one entry per CDR3 protein. Among 550,000 to 600,000 distinct CDR3 sequences listed, 23% were seen once. Study observations and caveats: By about two months after transplant, alpha-beta T cells reportedly arose from several hundred graft clones that had expanded. Fresh T-cell production supplied most of the T-cell counts and diversity seen one year after transplant.

Details on this clonotype: Its specificity is not known.

This CDR3 has 13 amino acids. Germline V gene lookup returns CDR1 MDHEN and CDR2 SYDVKM. Unmatched junction bases numbered 3, after V lost 5 bases and J lost 4 bases. V usage is TRBV28 and J usage is TRBJ1-2; TRBD1 agrees at 8 bases. The sample here was PBMCs, mostly from graft donor cells, taken 360 days after TCRalphabeta/CD19-depleted stem cell transplant. The TCR originated in a boy in the first two years of life who had a stem cell transplant for acute myeloid leukemia, so the T cells may come from the graft donor. This CDR3 reads CASSTGQGYGYTF. The DNA for the CDR3 is TGTGCCAGCAGTACAGGACAGGGCTATGGCTACACCTTC.